Listed here are 20 T cell receptor beta chains from one sample, sequenced in a study of identical twins. TCRdb fed the 5' RACE reads into MiXCR, producing one record per CDR3 protein. Of 700,000 or so distinct CDR3 sequences in the sample, over 8.5% were seen once. These data also formed part of another study, on yellow fever vaccine responses in identical twins.

Specimen: PBMCs. These receptors came from a woman aged 18 to 35 in good health.

This clonotype was observed a handful of times. The CDR3 spells CASSLLARPSDTQYF. In nucleotides, the CDR3 is TGTGCCAGCAGTTTACTAGCCCGCCCCAGCGATACGCAGTATTTT. The chain employs TRBV27 and TRBJ2-3; TRBD2 is a possible D gene (5 bases). Germline CDR1 and CDR2: MNHEY and SMNVEV (reference sequence). Trimming left V 2 bases short and J 6 bases short, with 15 bases between. The CDR3 consists of 15 residues.

The chain joins TRBV12-3 or TRBV12-4 to TRBJ2-2; 7 bases fit TRBD1. Losses at the gene ends were 1 base for V and 5 bases for J; bases not matched to a gene: 13. The CDR3 consists of 18 residues. The CDR3 coding sequence is TGTGCCAGCAGTTTAGTCCCGGGATCGGCAGGGGGTACCGGGGAGCTGTTTTTT. It is translated as CASSLVPGSAGGTGELFF.

This clonotype has just a few counts. The rearrangement links TRBV20-1 to TRBJ1-1; TRBD1 might be the D (6 bases). Trimming cost V 3 bases and J 3 bases, with 14 bases left between them. The CDR3 covers 14 residues. Germline V gene lookup returns CDR1 DFQATT and CDR2 SNEGSKA (reference sequence). The CDR3 is CSARAPRGDTEAFF. The CDR3 region has the DNA TGCAGTGCTAGGGCCCCCAGGGGCGACACTGAAGCTTTCTTT.

This sequence joins TRBV11-2 and TRBJ2-1; D is unresolved. CDR1 is SGHAT, CDR2 FQNNGV, per germline. V lost 2 bases to trimming and J lost 5 bases, with 22 bases between them. CDR3 size: 18 residues. CDR3 residues: CASSLQPSRWVGNNEQFF. Here the CDR3 DNA reads TGTGCCAGCAGCTTACAACCGAGTCGGTGGGTAGGTAACAATGAGCAGTTCTTC.

The chain uses TRBV10-2 and TRBJ2-3; the D is unclear. The V gene's germline CDR1 is WSHSY and CDR2 SAAADI. The length of the CDR3 is 14 residues. V lost 1 base and J lost 2, with 7 bases in between. For the CDR3, the DNA is TGCGCCAGCAGTGAGTTTCAATCCACAGATACGCAGTATTTT. Its translation is CASSEFQSTDTQYF.

This clonotype was observed a few times. The V gene is TRBV4-3, the J gene TRBJ2-2; the match to TRBD2 covers 9 bases. Germline V gene lookup returns CDR1 LGHNA and CDR2 YSLEER. V shed 2 bases, J shed 6 bases, and the junction held 10 bases outside the gene matches. CDR3 length: 17 residues. CDR3 DNA: TGCGCCAGCAGCCAAAGAAGACTAGCGGAAATCTCCGGGGAGCTGTTTTTT. This sequence encodes CASSQRRLAEISGELFF.

There are many counts of this clonotype. Since no conserved phenylalanine or tryptophan closes the CDR3, a read error is the likely cause. It is unclear where the CDR3 begins or ends on the DNA, so no DNA is shown, and the CDR3 is as TCRdb lists it. The J gene is TRBJ2-3, the V gene TRBV29-1; the table's TRBD2 call for D was not verified on the DNA. Germline loops: CDR1 SQVTM, CDR2 ANQGSEA. A total of 8 residues make up the CDR3, ends included. The CDR3 region is CSVGLTID.

The rearrangement joins TRBV6-5 to TRBJ2-4, with TRBD1 as a possible D gene (5 bases). The germline CDR1 and CDR2 sequences are MNHEY and SVGAGI. Trimming shortened V by 4 bases and J by 5 bases, and 9 bases separated the two germline ends. The CDR3 is 13 residues long. In DNA, the CDR3 is TGTGCCAGCAGTTTAGACAGACAAAACATTCAGTACTTC. This gives the protein CASSLDRQNIQYF.

The genes are TRBV7-9 and TRBJ1-6, with 8 bases fitting TRBD1. Germline-derived CDR1 and CDR2 are SEHNR and FQNEAQ (reference sequence). CDR3 length equals 15 residues. Trimming at V came to 1 base and at J to 10 bases, leaving 6 bases not matched to a gene. The CDR3 DNA follows: TGTGCCAGCAGCTTAGAAACAGGGGGAGGATCACCCCTCCACTTT. Translating gives CASSLETGGGSPLHF.

This clonotype was seen repeatedly, ten times or more. V and J are TRBV4-3 and TRBJ2-5; tentatively, D is TRBD1 (6 bases). Trimming removed 0 bases from V and 5 bases from J, with 16 bases in between. The CDR3 is made up of 16 amino acids. Germline V CDR1 and CDR2: LGHNA, YSLEER. CDR3 region: CASSQDTLTGEETQYF. CDR3 coding DNA: TGCGCCAGCAGCCAAGATACCCTGACAGGAGAGGAGACCCAGTACTTC.

The rearrangement links TRBV7-9 to TRBJ2-1; maybe TRBD1 (5 bases). V was pared by 1 base and J by 6 bases, with 13 bases between. There are 15 residues in the CDR3. The germline gives CDR1 SEHNR, CDR2 FQNEAQ (reference sequence). The CDR3 DNA reads TGTGCCAGCAGCTTAGGGATGGGGCCCGGCAATGAGCAGTTCTTC. Translation: CASSLGMGPGNEQFF.

This clonotype was counted between two and nine times. This chain joins TRBV12-3 or TRBV12-4 and TRBJ2-1; 10 bases line up with TRBD1. The J segment lost 3 bases and the V segment lost 5 bases, leaving 7 bases of the junction unmatched. CDR3 length equals 16 residues. The CDR3 nucleotides are TGTGCCAGCAGTGGGTCCGGGACAGGGGACTACAATGAGCAGTTCTTC. It translates to CASSGSGTGDYNEQFF.

This clonotype appeared a few times. This chain links TRBV3-1 with TRBJ2-7, with D unclear. V dropped 5 bases and J dropped 3 bases, with 8 bases sitting between them. The germline CDR1 and CDR2 sequences are LGHDT and YNNKEL (reference sequence). This CDR3 is built from 12 residues. Here the CDR3 DNA reads TGTGCCAGCAGCGGGTGGTTCTACGAGCAGTACTTC. Translated, it gives CASSGWFYEQYF.

The rearrangement uses TRBV5-8 and TRBJ2-1; D assignment may be TRBD1 or TRBD2 (5 bases each). This CDR3 comprises 14 residues. CDR1 and CDR2 from the germline V gene are SGHTS and YDEGEE. V was cut by 3 bases and J by 0 bases, with 7 bases left in between. The CDR3 DNA is TGTGCCAGCAGCTGGGGGATCTCCTACAATGAGCAGTTCTTC. It encodes CASSWGISYNEQFF.

This clonotype was seen repeatedly, ten times or more. The V and J genes are TRBV27 and TRBJ2-5, with a weak D call TRBD1 (6 bases). The CDR3 is 14 amino acids. Trimming removed 2 bases from V and 5 bases from J, with 12 bases in between. Germline V gene lookup returns CDR1 MNHEY and CDR2 SMNVEV (reference sequence). DNA of the CDR3: TGTGCCAGCAGTTTAGCCAGGGGCCGGGAGACCCAGTACTTC. Translating it yields CASSLARGRETQYF.

This clonotype was counted only a few times. The chain employs TRBV7-8 and TRBJ2-1, with TRBD1 identical over 7 bases. This CDR3 is 16 amino acids long. V shed 5 bases and J 2 bases; nucleotides not matched to a gene: 9. Germline-derived CDR1 and CDR2 are SGHVS and FQNEAQ. The CDR3 region is CASSERTGTAYNEQFF. CDR3 in DNA: TGTGCCAGCAGCGAACGAACCGGGACAGCCTACAATGAGCAGTTCTTC.

This clonotype was recorded a few times. The CDR3 DNA is TGTGCCAGCAGCTCATCTGACAGGGAAGCTTTCTTT. Translation gives CASSSSDREAFF. The chain joins TRBV7-9 to TRBJ1-1; weak D call: TRBD1 (6 bases). This CDR3 is built from 12 residues. CDR1 is SEHNR and CDR2 is FQNEAQ in the germline V gene (reference sequence). V was trimmed by 4 bases and J by 8 bases, leaving 11 bases between them.

The chain carries TRBV21-1 and TRBJ2-1; the D call of TRBD2 is as the table states it, not checked on the DNA. TRBV21-1 is flagged as a pseudogene. The CDR3 sequence is 19 residues long. Here the CDR3 reads CASSKRPPTPSGRAHEQFF. For the CDR3, the DNA is TGTGCCAGCAGCAAAAGACCCCCCACTCCTAGCGGGAGGGCCCATGAGCAGTTCTTC.

This chain joins TRBV5-1 and TRBJ2-7, with D unclear. There are 15 residues in the CDR3. The germline V and J ends were trimmed by 1 base and 6 bases, with 17 bases remaining between them. CDR1 is SGHRS, CDR2 YFSETQ, per germline. CDR3 sequence: CASSLYEAAIIEQYF. The CDR3 region has the DNA TGCGCCAGCAGCTTGTATGAGGCCGCGATTATCGAGCAGTACTTC.

For the CDR3, the DNA is TGTGCCAGCAGCTTAGGACAGTTGGTCATGTACGAGCAGTACTTC. As protein: CASSLGQLVMYEQYF. The rearrangement joins TRBV7-2 to TRBJ2-7; perhaps TRBD1 as D (5 bases). CDR1 SGHTA and CDR2 FQGNSA come from the germline V gene. Trimming pared 1 base from V and 4 bases from J, leaving 14 bases between. CDR3 length: 15 amino acids.